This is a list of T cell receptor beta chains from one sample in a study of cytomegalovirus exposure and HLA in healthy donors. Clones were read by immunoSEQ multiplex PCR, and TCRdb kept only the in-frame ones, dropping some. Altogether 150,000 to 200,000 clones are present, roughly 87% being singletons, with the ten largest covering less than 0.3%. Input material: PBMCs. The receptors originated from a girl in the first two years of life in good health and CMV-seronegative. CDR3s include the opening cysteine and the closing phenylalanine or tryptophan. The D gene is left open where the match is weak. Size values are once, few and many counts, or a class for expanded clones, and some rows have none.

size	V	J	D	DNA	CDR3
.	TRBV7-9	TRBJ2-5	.	TGTGCCAGCAGCTCCCAAAGACACCGACAGCTTATGTACCAAGAGACCCAGTACTTC	CASSSQRHRQLMYQETQYF
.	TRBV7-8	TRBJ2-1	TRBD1	TGTGCCAGCAGCTTAGCCAGGACAGGGGTTATTAATGAGCAGTTCTTC	CASSLARTGVINEQFF
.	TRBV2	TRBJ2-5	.	TGTGCCAGCAGTGTAGTAGAGACCCAGTACTTC	CASSVVETQYF
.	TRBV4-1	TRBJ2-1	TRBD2	TGCGCCAGCAGCCAAGATAGCGGGGGTCGTTCCTACAATGAGCAGTTCTTC	CASSQDSGGRSYNEQFF
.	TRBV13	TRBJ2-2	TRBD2	TGTGCCAGCAGCTGGGGGGGTACCGGGGAGCTGTTTTTT	CASSWGGTGELFF
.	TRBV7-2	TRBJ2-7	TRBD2	TGTGCCAGCAGCTTAGGGCGGGGGAACGGGGCCTACGAGCAGTACTTC	CASSLGRGNGAYEQYF
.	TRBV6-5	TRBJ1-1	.	TGTGCCAGCAGTTACGGGTCTAGGAACACTGAAGCTTTCTTT	CASSYGSRNTEAFF
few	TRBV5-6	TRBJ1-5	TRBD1	TGTGCCAGCAGCTTGGCCGGACAGGGGTATAAGCCCCAGCATTTT	CASSLAGQGYKPQHF
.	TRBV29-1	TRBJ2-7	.	TGCAGCGTTGAAGATGGCGGAGGCGAGCAGTACTTC	CSVEDGGGEQYF
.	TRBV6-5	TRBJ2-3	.	TGTGCCAGCAGTCAAGCGACAGATACGCAGTATTTT	CASSQATDTQYF